A selection of T cell receptor beta chains follows, all from one sample in a study of cytomegalovirus exposure and HLA in healthy donors. Method: immunoSEQ multiplex PCR; TCRdb's copy keeps in-frame clones and lacks some. The table includes tens of thousands of clones, roughly four fifths detected once. The sequenced sample was PBMCs. The receptors shown here come from a woman aged 45-65 years in good health and CMV-seropositive. Both conserved end residues are part of each CDR3. Fields, in order: clone size, V gene, J gene, D gene, CDR3 protein, CDR3 DNA. The D gene is left open where the match is weak. Clone size is not always given. Where it is, it says once, few, many or a class for expanded clones.

-	TRBV2	TRBJ1-2	TRBD1	CASRRQGGIGGYTF	TGTGCCAGCAGGCGACAGGGGGGAATTGGGGGCTACACCTTC
-	TRBV19	TRBJ2-5	-	CASSALARQETQYF	TGTGCCAGTAGTGCCCTAGCCAGGCAAGAGACCCAGTACTTC
-	TRBV2	TRBJ1-4	-	CASRGRGSEKLFF	TGTGCCAGCAGGGGACGGGGGAGTGAAAAACTGTTTTTT
few	TRBV27	TRBJ2-1	TRBD2	CASSLSLAGAGEQFF	TGTGCCAGCAGTTTAAGTCTAGCGGGAGCCGGTGAGCAGTTCTTC
-	TRBV9	TRBJ1-5	-	CASSVGDGHLGPQHF	TGTGCCAGCAGCGTCGGGGATGGGCACCTTGGGCCCCAGCATTTT
-	TRBV29-1	TRBJ1-1	TRBD1	CSATQGGWNTEAFF	TGCAGCGCGACACAGGGGGGGTGGAACACTGAAGCTTTCTTT
once	TRBV30	TRBJ2-7	TRBD2	CAQGASGRPPYEQYF	TGTGCCCAAGGGGCTAGCGGGAGACCCCCCTACGAGCAGTACTTC
-	TRBV7-2	TRBJ2-1	TRBD2	CASRERAGGRNEQFF	TGTGCCAGCAGAGAGAGAGCGGGAGGGCGTAATGAGCAGTTCTTC
-	TRBV5-4	TRBJ2-6	TRBD1	CASSATGGPRANVLTF	TGTGCCAGCAGCGCCACAGGGGGGCCTCGGGCCAACGTCCTGACTTTC
-	TRBV5-4	TRBJ2-1	TRBD2	CASSYGLADNEQFF	TGTGCCAGCAGCTACGGACTAGCCGACAATGAGCAGTTCTTC
-	TRBV2	TRBJ1-2	-	CASSELHSGRATNYGYTF	TGTGCCAGCAGTGAATTGCACTCTGGGAGGGCAACTAACTATGGCTACACCTTC
-	TRBV10-1	TRBJ1-2	-	CASSEAVGYGYTF	TGCGCCAGCAGTGAGGCAGTTGGCTATGGCTACACCTTC
-	TRBV5-6	TRBJ2-7	TRBD2	CASSLVGSGRWWEQYF	TGTGCCAGCAGCTTGGTGGGTAGCGGGAGATGGTGGGAGCAGTACTTC
-	TRBV4-2	TRBJ2-1	-	CASRLWDNYNEQFF	TGTGCCAGCAGGTTGTGGGACAACTACAATGAGCAGTTCTTC
-	TRBV29-1	TRBJ1-2	TRBD1	CSGGTGGDEDGYTF	TGCAGCGGTGGGACAGGGGGCGACGAGGATGGCTACACCTTC
-	TRBV2	TRBJ2-1	-	CASSDNPYNEQFF	TGTGCCAGCAGTGATAATCCCTACAATGAGCAGTTCTTC